These T cell receptor beta chains were read from a single sample in a study of blood T cell repertoires in COVID-19. TCRdb's table, derived via immunoSEQ multiplex PCR, lists solely in-frame clones and lacks some. The table lists 70,000 to 90,000 clones, 88% of them singletons, with around 40% in the top ten. Sequenced: peripheral blood. These receptors all stem from a human donor in a cohort sampled during active COVID-19. CDR3s leave out the opening cysteine and the closing phenylalanine or tryptophan.

j_call v_call cdr3_aa
TRBJ1-4 TRBV19 ASSALSGGDEKLF
TRBJ1-1 TRBV19 ASRQTGGAGLAF
TRBJ2-7 TRBV28 ASSLGTGSYEQY
TRBJ1-3 TRBV5-4 ASSFSGTPGNTIY
TRBJ2-5 TRBV6-5 ASSLPGLGLETQY
TRBJ2-3 TRBV28 ASSQIADTDTQY
TRBJ1-5 TRBV7-9 ASGDIGASGQPQH
TRBJ1-1 TRBV7-9 ASNPTGRVDTEAF
TRBJ1-2 TRBV5-1 ASSLDGGDYGYT
TRBJ2-1 TRBV5-4 ASSQTFRLNEQF
TRBJ2-1 TRBV11-2 ASSLGGVTSSYNEQF
TRBJ2-7 TRBV5-1 ASSLGPGGEQY
TRBJ1-1 TRBV27 ASSLAGRSTEAF
TRBJ1-5 TRBV6-5 ASRLTGGHQPQH
TRBJ2-5 TRBV2 ASSEAAMVETQY
TRBJ2-3 TRBV30 AWKGGDTQY
TRBJ2-1 TRBV5-1 ASSFRGTYNEQF
TRBJ1-3 TRBV7-9 ASSSAGVGNTIY
TRBJ2-5 TRBV5-1 ASSIGTGVKQETQY
TRBJ1-2 TRBV12-3/TRBV12-4 ASSRDRVYGYT
TRBJ1-6 TRBV5-1 ASSSGTENSPLH
TRBJ2-7 TRBV27 ASRQWLAGYEQY
TRBJ1-5 TRBV6-6 ASSYSSGGVNQPQH
TRBJ1-2 TRBV30 AWGGPYI
TRBJ1-2 TRBV6-6 ASSPSFRQVVNYGYT
TRBJ1-2 TRBV30 AWASSNGYT
TRBJ2-3 TRBV2 ASSGRGASLTDTQY
TRBJ1-1 TRBV19 ASSIVRTGQKNTEAF
TRBJ2-2 TRBV19 ASSVSGGPKNTGELF
TRBJ2-7 TRBV19 ASRQGPYEQY
TRBJ2-5 TRBV4-1 ASSPQEGVETQY
TRBJ1-5 TRBV28 ASREGGQGLNQPQH
TRBJ2-3 TRBV4-3 ASSRETGDTQY
TRBJ1-1 TRBV14 ASSQIPGTGARYTEAF